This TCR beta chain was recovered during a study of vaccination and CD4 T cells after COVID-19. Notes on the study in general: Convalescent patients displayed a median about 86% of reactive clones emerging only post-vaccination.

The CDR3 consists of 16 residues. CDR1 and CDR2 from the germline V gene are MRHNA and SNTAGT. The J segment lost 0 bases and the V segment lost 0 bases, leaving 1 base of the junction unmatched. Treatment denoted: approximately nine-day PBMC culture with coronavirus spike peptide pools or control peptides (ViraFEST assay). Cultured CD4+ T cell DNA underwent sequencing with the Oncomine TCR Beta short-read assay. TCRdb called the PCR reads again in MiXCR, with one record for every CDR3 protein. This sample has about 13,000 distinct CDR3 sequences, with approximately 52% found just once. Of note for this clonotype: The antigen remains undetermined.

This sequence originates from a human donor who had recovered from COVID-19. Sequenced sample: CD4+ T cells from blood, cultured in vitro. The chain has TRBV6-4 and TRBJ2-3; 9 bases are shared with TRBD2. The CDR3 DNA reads TGTGCCAGCAGTGACTCAGCGGGAGGTAGCACAGATACGCAGTATTTT. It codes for CASSDSAGGSTDTQYF.